The 7 T cell receptor beta chains below were found in one sample sequenced in a study of sequential checkpoint blockade in melanoma. The treatment: randomized to nivolumab then ipilimumab (arm A) or the reverse (arm B). Sequenced by immunoSEQ multiplex PCR; TCRdb stores in-frame clones only, minus some. This table holds some 21,000 clones, more than 80% found once. This sample comprised CD8+ T cells sorted from blood (inferred from file names), obtained from a patient given nivolumab and ipilimumab in sequence. Receptors originate from a human donor with melanoma.

The chain combines TRBV6-5 with TRBJ1-5; D uncertain. This CDR3 is built from 13 residues. Germline CDR1 is MNHEY and CDR2 is SVGAGI. Trimming took 5 bases from V and 1 from J, leaving 6 bases between them. The CDR3 DNA is TGTGCCAGCAGTCCACTAAGCAATCAGCCCCAGCATTTT. This sequence encodes CASSPLSNQPQHF.

This chain uses TRBV7-6 with TRBJ1-4, with 7 nucleotides matching TRBD1. J lost 9 bases, V lost 5 bases, and 12 bases had no gene match. The CDR3 runs 15 residues. Per the germline V gene, CDR1 is SGHVS and CDR2 is FNYEAQ. CDR3 in DNA: TGTGCCAGCAGCACCCCCGGCCGGGACAGTAAAAAACTGTTTTTT. Protein: CASSTPGRDSKKLFF.

This chain uses TRBV9 with TRBJ1-4, with TRBD1 as a possible D gene (5 bases). The CDR3 totals 14 residues. The germline V gene encodes CDR1 SGDLS and CDR2 YYNGEE. The V and J ends lost 3 bases and 4 bases respectively, with 10 bases between them. The CDR3 DNA follows: TGTGCCAGCAGCGGCGGGACGGATAATGAAAAACTGTTTTTT. It specifies CASSGGTDNEKLFF.

The chain couples TRBV5-1 to TRBJ2-2, with D possibly matching TRBD2 (6 bases). Trimming pared 3 bases from V and 0 bases from J, leaving 12 bases between. The length of the CDR3 is 16 residues. Germline V gene data show CDR1 as SGHRS and CDR2 as YFSETQ. The CDR3: CASSSSSVANTGELFF. The CDR3 DNA is TGCGCCAGCAGCTCGTCTAGCGTCGCGAACACCGGGGAGCTGTTTTTT.

The chain recombines TRBV28 with TRBJ1-3, with no clear D. CDR1 MDHEN and CDR2 SYDVKM come from the germline V gene. V lost 3 bases and J lost 0, with 6 bases in between. The CDR3 sequence is 14 residues long. The CDR3 loop reads CASSLVGSGNTIYF. For the CDR3, the DNA is TGTGCCAGCAGTTTGGTCGGCTCTGGAAACACCATATATTTT.

This sequence joins TRBV6-1 and TRBJ2-7; 11 bases fit TRBD2. CDR1 and CDR2 (germline): MNHNS, SASEGT. J lost 1 base, V lost 2 bases, and 4 bases had no gene match. The CDR3 sequence is 16 residues long. The CDR3 loop reads CASSEWLAGGSYEQYF. The DNA for the CDR3 is TGTGCCAGCAGTGAATGGCTAGCGGGGGGTTCCTACGAGCAGTACTTC.

This clone ranks as medium-sized. The gene calls are TRBV5-6 and TRBJ1-5, with D possibly matching TRBD1 (5 bases). The germline CDR1 and CDR2 sequences are SGHDT and YYEEEE. The CDR3 covers 16 residues. The ends were cut back, 4 bases at V and 6 bases at J, with 20 bases in the middle. CDR3 in amino acids: CASSPLLGRGSQPQHF. CDR3 coding DNA: TGTGCCAGCAGCCCCCTCTTGGGCCGGGGGAGTCAGCCCCAGCATTTT.